This T cell receptor beta chain emerged from a study of OX40 agonist ivuxolimab in advanced cancers. For the study in its entirety: The costimulatory receptor OX40 (CD134) was targeted by ivuxolimab, a fully human IgG2 agonistic monoclonal antibody. Intravenous ivuxolimab was administered to patients every 2 weeks at six dose levels: 0.01, 0.1, 0.3, 1.5, 3 and 10 mg/kg. Among the roughly 54 dose-escalation patients, approximately 20 had hepatocellular carcinoma, 15 or so melanoma, 9 renal cell carcinoma and 9 head and neck cancer. The dose-escalation cohort was around 83% male with a mean age of 60 years, ranging from roughly 20 to 80. Patients were allowed to have had prior anti-PD-1, anti-PD-L1 or anti-CTLA-4 therapy, and around 41% of the dose-escalation patients had previously received checkpoint inhibitors. Three dose-escalation patients achieved partial responses, one with hepatocellular carcinoma and two with cutaneous melanoma. Peripheral TCRbeta sequencing was intended to test whether TCR sequence diversity was altered and clonal T-cell expansion was caused by ivuxolimab. The monotherapy dose-escalation portion (N ≈ 52 patients) of the phase I ivuxolimab trial is reported in the paper.

Genomic DNA was extracted from sorted cells for sequencing of the TCRbeta CDR3 region. The immunoSEQ Assay was used to sequence the TCRbeta CDR3 regions. TCRdb holds this immuneACCESS table with in-frame rearrangements only. Some clones are missing; in checked studies, unresolved V genes explain under half, and the rest has no known cause. The sample table holds about 100,000 clones, of which 90% to 95% were seen once. Clones ranked in the top ten supply 2% to 3% of the sample. As regards this clone: It has no known antigen specificity. It has no much larger one-base neighbor in the sample; base qualities were not kept.

Patients with a history of autoimmune disease or receiving systemic immunosuppression were excluded from the trial. Peripheral blood for TCR sequencing was collected from all dose cohorts at baseline, on cycle 4 day 1, and on cycle 7 day 1. The samples were drawn from a first-in-human, open-label, multicenter phase I dose-escalation trial of ivuxolimab. The trial enrolled adults with locally advanced or metastatic head and neck squamous cell, hepatocellular, melanoma or renal cell carcinoma. Before TCR sequencing, CD4+ T cells and CD8+ T cells were sorted from peripheral blood as separate populations. The germline V gene provides CDR1 SGDLS and CDR2 YYNGEE. Trimming costs V 5 bases and J 3 bases, and their ends lie 14 bases apart. The CDR3 sequence holds 14 residues, the cysteine and phenylalanine included. The retained sequence is limited to the CDR3, 42 bases, with the frame set at the first base.

What the research found in general, with its limitations: Low levels of normalized T-cell clonal expansion were also seen in some patients who did not respond. In partial responders in the 0.1-3.0 mg/kg groups, normalized peripheral clonal expansion was found to be among the lowest, especially among CD8+ T cells. At doses of 0.1 to 3.0 mg/kg, clonal expansion of both CD4+ and CD8+ blood T cells was observed from baseline to week 6. On average, CD8+ T cells showed more expanded clones than CD4+ T cells after ivuxolimab. Antigen specificity was not determined for the clonally expanded peripheral T cells.

Recombination linked TRBV9 to TRBJ1-1, and the D gene may be TRBD1, 5 bases matching. Sequences were derived from CD4+ or CD8+ T cells sorted from blood, sampled in a trial of the OX40 agonist ivuxolimab. This TCR derives from an adult with an advanced solid tumor such as melanoma, head and neck, liver or kidney cancer. The CDR3 reads as follows: CASSRGVKDTEAFF. The bases are TGTGCCAGCAGTAGGGGAGTGAAGGACACTGAAGCTTTCTTT.